This note documents a single T cell receptor beta chain sequence. Antigen specificity is unknown. The CDR3 end is not reached by the read, which stops 3 residues before it; the germline J gene fills it in. immunoSEQ multiplex PCR used an average of roughly 1,100 ng genomic DNA. Assay: immunoSEQ multiplex PCR; the TCRdb copy retains only in-frame clones and omits some. The repertoire table contains about 26,000 clones. The entry originates in a study of T cells in women clearing cervical HPV infection. The study's findings and limits: Unknown T-cell numbers per sample may underlie the richness differences. CIN3+ cases had significantly higher TCR richness than controls; evenness did not differ. Effector/memory and HPV-specific T cells were not isolated, and association timing is unknown.

The V gene's germline CDR1 is SGHTA and CDR2 FQGNSA. The CDR3 has 14 residues. The sequence derives from a woman between 18 and 75 years old with a cervical HPV16 infection that either progressed to CIN3+ or cleared (not recorded which). The sequenced sample consisted of blood buffy coat. The chain combines TRBV7-2 with TRBJ2-2; D perhaps matches TRBD1 (6 bases). CDR3 bases read: TGTGCCAGCAGCTTACTGACAGGACGGGAAAAG. Protein: CASSLLTGREK. The entire CDR3 is CASSLLTGREKLFF.